This T cell receptor beta chain was recovered during a study of T cell repertoires in cytomegalovirus infection. Overall study context: It can be stated that public TCR beta signatures indicated CMV infection as well as a matching HLA type.

About this clonotype: Antigen unknown.

TCRdb re-analysed the reads in MiXCR, keeping a single row per CDR3 protein. The table shows 150,000 to 200,000 distinct CDR3 sequences, with roughly 9% occurring only once. Findings and limits, study-wide: Clonotype analysis showed dominance of the ex vivo response by HLA-C-restricted CMV-specific TCR beta clonotypes. Cumulative public TCR beta family frequency identified carriers of CMV plus the relevant HLA.

The CDR3 runs to 15 residues. The germline CDR1 and CDR2 sequences are DFQATT and SNEGSKA (reference sequence). V lost 0 bases and J lost 1; bases outside the gene matches: 5. This TCR came from a human donor in good health (CMV status not recorded). Some clones in this sample may be carry-over from other donors' samples. V and J are TRBV20-1 and TRBJ2-5, with 7 bases identical to TRBD1. The specimen sequenced was PBMCs. The DNA for the CDR3 is TGCAGTGCTAGAGAGACAGGGTCCCGCCAAGAGACCCAGTACTTC. Translated, it gives CSARETGSRQETQYF.